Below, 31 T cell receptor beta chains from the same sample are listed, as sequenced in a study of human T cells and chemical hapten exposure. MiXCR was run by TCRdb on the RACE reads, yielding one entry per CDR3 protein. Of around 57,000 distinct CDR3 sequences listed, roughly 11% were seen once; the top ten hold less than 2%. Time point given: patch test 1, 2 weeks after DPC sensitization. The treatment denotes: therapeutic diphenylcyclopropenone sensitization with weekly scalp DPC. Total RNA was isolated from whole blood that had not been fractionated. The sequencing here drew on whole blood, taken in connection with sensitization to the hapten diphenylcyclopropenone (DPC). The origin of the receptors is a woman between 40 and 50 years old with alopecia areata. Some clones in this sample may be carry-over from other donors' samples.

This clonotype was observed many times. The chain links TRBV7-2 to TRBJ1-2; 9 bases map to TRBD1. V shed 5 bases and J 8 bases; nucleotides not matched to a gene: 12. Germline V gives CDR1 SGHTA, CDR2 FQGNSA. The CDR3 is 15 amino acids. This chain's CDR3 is CASSRTLQGAGGYTF. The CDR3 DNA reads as TGTGCCAGCAGCAGAACCCTACAGGGGGCGGGCGGCTACACCTTC.

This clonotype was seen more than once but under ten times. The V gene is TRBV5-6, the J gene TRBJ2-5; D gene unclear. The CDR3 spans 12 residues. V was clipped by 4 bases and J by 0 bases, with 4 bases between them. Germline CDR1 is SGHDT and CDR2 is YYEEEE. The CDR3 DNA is TGTGCCAGCAGCAGGTACCAAGAGACCCAGTACTTC. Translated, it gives CASSRYQETQYF.

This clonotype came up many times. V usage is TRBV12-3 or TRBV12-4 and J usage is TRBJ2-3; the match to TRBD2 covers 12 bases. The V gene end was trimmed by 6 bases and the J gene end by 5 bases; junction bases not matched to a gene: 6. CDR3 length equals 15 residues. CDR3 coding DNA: TGTGCCAGCAGCCCCATACTAGCGGGAGGAGATACGCAGTATTTT. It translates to CASSPILAGGDTQYF.

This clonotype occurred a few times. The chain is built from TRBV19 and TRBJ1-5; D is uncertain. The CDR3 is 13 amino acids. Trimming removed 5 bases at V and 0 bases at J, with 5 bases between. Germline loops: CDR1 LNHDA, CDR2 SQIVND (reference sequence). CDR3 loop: CASSGDSNQPQHF. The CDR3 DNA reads TGTGCCAGTAGTGGAGATAGCAATCAGCCCCAGCATTTT.

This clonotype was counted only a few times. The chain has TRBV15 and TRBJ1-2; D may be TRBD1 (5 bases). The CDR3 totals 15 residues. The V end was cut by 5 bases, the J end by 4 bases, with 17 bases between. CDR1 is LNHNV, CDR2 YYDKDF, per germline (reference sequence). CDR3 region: CATSPMRGTIYGYTF. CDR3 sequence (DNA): TGTGCCACCAGCCCTATGCGGGGGACTATCTATGGCTACACCTTC.

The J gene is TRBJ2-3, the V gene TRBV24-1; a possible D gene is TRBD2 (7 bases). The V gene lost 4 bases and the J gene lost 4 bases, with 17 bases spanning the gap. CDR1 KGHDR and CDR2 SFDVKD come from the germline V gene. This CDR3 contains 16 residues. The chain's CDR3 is CATSERGGRWADTQYF. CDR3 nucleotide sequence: TGTGCCACCAGTGAGAGGGGGGGGCGCTGGGCAGATACGCAGTATTTT.

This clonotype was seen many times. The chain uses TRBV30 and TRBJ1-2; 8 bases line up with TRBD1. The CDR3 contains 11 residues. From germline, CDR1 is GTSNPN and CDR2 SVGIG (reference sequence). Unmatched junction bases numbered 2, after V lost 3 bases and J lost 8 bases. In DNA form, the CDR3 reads TGTGCCTGGAGCAGGGGGCAGGGCTACACCTTC. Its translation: CAWSRGQGYTF.

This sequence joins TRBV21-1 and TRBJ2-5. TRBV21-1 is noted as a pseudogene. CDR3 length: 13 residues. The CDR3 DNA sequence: TGTGCCAGCAGCAAAGTTGAAGGATTGCGGCGGTACTTC. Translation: CASSKVEGLRRYF.

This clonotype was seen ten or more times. CDR3 in amino acids: CASSLDSGTEAFF. The DNA for the CDR3 is TGTGCCAGCAGCTTGGACAGTGGGACTGAAGCTTTCTTT. The chain uses TRBV7-3 and TRBJ1-1; tentatively, D is TRBD1 (6 bases). The germline gives CDR1 SGHTA, CDR2 FQGTGA. The CDR3 has 13 residues. The V and J ends lost 3 bases and 5 bases respectively, with 10 bases between them. Looking up the rest from reference TRBV7-3 and TRBJ1-1 gives the full variable domain: GAGVSQTPSNKVTEKGKYVELRCDPISGHTALYWYRQSLGQGPEFLIYFQGTGAADDSGLPNDRFFAVRPEGSVSTLKIQRTERGDSAVYLCASSLDSGTEAFFGQGTRLTVV.

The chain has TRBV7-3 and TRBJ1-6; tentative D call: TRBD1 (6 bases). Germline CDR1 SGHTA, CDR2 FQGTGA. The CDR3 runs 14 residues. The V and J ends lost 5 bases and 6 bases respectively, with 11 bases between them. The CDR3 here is CASSRTGFNSPLHF. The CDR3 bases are TGTGCCAGCAGCCGAACAGGGTTTAATTCACCCCTCCACTTT.

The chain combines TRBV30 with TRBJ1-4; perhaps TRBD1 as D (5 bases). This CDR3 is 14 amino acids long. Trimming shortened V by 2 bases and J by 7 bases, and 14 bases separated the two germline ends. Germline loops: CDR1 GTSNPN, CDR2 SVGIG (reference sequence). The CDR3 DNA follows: TGTGCCTGGAGTACCAGGGTAGGAAGTGAAAAACTGTTTTTT. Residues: CAWSTRVGSEKLFF. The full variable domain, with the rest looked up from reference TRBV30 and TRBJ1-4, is SQTIHQWPATLVQPVGSPLSLECTVEGTSNPNLYWYRQAAGRGLQLLFYSVGIGQISSEVPQNLSASRPQDRQFILSSKKLLLSDSGFYLCAWSTRVGSEKLFFGSGTQLSVL.

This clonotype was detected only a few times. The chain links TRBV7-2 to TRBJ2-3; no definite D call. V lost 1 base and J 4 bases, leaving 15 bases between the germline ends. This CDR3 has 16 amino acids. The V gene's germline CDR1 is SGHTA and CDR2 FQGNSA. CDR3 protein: CASSLVWRQPPDTQYF. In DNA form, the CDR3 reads TGTGCCAGCAGCTTAGTGTGGCGGCAGCCCCCAGATACGCAGTATTTT.

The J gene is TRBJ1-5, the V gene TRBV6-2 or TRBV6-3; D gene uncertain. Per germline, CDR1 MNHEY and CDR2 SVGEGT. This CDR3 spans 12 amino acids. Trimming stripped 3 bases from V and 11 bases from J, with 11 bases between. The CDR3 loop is CASSYPSYSQHF. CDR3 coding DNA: TGTGCCAGCAGTTATCCTTCATACTCCCAGCATTTT.

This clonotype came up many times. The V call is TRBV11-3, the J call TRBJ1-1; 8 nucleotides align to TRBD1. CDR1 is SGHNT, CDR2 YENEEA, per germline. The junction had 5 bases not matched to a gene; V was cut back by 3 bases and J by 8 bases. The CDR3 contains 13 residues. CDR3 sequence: CASSLGRTGEAFF. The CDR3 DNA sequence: TGTGCCAGCAGCTTGGGTAGGACAGGGGAAGCTTTCTTT.

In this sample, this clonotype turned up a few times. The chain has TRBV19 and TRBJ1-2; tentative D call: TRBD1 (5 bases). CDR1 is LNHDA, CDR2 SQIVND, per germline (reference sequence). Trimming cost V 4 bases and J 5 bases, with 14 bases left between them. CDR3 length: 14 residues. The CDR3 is CASSNSGLEYGYTF. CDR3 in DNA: TGTGCCAGTAGTAACTCAGGGTTGGAATATGGCTACACCTTC.

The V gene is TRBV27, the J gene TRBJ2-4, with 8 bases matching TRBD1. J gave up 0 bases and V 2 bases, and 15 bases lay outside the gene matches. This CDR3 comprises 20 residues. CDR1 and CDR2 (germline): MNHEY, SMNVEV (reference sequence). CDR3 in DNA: TGTGCCAGCAGTTTAACCAACAGGGGGAGAGACCCTTTAGCCAAAAACATTCAGTACTTC. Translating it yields CASSLTNRGRDPLAKNIQYF.

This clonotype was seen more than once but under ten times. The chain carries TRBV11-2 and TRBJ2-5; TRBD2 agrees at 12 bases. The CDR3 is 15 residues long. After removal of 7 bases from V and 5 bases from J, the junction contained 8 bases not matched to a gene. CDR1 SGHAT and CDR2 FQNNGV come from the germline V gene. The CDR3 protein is CASNHLAGGLETQYF. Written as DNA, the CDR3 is TGTGCCAGCAACCACCTAGCGGGGGGGCTTGAGACCCAGTACTTC.

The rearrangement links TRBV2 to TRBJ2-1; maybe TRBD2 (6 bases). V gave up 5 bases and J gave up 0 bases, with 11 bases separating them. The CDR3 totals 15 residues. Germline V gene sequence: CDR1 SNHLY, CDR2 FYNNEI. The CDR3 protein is CASSRDFSSYNEQFF. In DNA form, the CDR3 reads TGTGCCAGCAGTCGGGACTTCAGCTCCTACAATGAGCAGTTCTTC.

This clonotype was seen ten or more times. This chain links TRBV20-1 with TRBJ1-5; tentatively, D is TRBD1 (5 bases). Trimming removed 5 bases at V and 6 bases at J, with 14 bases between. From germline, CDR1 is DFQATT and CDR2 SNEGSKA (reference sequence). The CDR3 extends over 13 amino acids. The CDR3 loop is CSAGAGPGQPQHF. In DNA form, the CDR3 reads TGCAGTGCTGGGGCGGGTCCCGGTCAGCCCCAGCATTTT.

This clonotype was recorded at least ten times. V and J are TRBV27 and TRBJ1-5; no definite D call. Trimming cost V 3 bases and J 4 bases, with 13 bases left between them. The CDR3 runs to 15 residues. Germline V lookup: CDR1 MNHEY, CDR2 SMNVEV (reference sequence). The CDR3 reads CASSFMFGLNQPQHF. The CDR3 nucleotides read TGTGCCAGCAGTTTTATGTTTGGGCTAAATCAGCCCCAGCATTTT.

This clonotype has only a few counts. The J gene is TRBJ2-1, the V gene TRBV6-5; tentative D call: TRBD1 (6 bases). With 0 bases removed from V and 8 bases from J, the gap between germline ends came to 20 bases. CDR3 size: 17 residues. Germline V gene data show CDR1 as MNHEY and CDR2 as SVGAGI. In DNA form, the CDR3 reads TGTGCCAGCAGTTACTCAGCCAGGGGTCCCGGAATCTATGAGCAGTTCTTC. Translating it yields CASSYSARGPGIYEQFF.

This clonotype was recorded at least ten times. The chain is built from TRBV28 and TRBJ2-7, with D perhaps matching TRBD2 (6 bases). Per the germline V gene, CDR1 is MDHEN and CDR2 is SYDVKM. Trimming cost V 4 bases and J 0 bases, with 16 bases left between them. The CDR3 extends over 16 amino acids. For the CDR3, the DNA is TGTGCCAGCAGTTCGCAGGAGGGGCTGAGCTCCTACGAGCAGTACTTC. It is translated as CASSSQEGLSSYEQYF.

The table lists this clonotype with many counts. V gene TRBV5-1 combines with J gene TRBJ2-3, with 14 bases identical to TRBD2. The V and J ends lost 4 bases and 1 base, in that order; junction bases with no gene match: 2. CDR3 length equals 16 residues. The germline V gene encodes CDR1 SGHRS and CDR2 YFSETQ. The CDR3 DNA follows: TGCGCCAGCAGCCAGGGACTAGCGGGAGGCACAGATACGCAGTATTTT. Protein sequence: CASSQGLAGGTDTQYF.

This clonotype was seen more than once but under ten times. The CDR3 reads CASTYAGTPYNEQFF. In nucleotides, the CDR3 is TGTGCCAGCACCTACGCCGGGACCCCCTACAATGAGCAGTTCTTC. The gene calls are TRBV28 and TRBJ2-1, with D tentatively TRBD1 or TRBD2 (5 bases each). Trimming removed 7 bases at V and 2 bases at J, with 15 bases between. Germline-derived CDR1 and CDR2 are MDHEN and SYDVKM. CDR3 size: 15 residues.

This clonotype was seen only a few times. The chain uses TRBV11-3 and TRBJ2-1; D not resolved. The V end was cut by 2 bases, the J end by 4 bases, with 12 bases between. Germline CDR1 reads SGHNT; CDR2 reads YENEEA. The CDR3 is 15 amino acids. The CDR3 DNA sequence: TGTGCCAGCAGCTTACACGGGTCCACGTACAATGAGCAGTTCTTC. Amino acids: CASSLHGSTYNEQFF.

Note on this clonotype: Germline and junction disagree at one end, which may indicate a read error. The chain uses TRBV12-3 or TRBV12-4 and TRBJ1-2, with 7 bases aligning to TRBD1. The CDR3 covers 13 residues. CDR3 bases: TGTGCCAGCAGTCACCTCCGGGACAGTCGACTATCTTTC. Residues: CASSHLRDSRLSF.

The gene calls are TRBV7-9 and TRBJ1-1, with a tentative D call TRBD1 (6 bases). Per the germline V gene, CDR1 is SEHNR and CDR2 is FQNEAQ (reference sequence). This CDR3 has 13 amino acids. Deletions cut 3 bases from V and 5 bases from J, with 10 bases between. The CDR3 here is CASSLAGETEAFF. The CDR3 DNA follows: TGTGCCAGCAGCTTGGCAGGGGAAACTGAAGCTTTCTTT.

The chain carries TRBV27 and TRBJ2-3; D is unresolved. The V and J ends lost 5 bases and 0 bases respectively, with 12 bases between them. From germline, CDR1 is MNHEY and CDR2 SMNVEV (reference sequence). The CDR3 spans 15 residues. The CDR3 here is CASSPPLPSTDTQYF. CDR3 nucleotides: TGTGCCAGCAGTCCACCTCTTCCGAGCACAGATACGCAGTATTTT.

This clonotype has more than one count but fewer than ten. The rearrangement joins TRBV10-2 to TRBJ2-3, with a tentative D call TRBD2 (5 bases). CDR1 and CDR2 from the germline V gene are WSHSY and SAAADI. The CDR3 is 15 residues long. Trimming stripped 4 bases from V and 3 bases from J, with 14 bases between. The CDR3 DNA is TGCGCCAGCAGTGGTTTCAGCGGATATACAGATACGCAGTATTTT. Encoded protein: CASSGFSGYTDTQYF.

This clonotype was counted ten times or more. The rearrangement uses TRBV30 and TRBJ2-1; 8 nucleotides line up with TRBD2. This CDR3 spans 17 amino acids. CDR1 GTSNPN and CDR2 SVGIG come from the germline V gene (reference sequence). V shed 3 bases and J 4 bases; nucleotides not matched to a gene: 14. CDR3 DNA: TGTGCCTGGAGCCCGCCGGGGAGCGGGAGATCTTACAATGAGCAGTTCTTC. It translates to CAWSPPGSGRSYNEQFF.

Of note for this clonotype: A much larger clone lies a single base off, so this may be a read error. The CDR3 sequence is CASSQYEGGPSTDTRYF. The CDR3 nucleotides are TGTGCCAGCAGCCAATATGAGGGCGGGCCGAGCACAGATACGCGGTATTTT. This chain joins TRBV3-2 and TRBJ2-3; whether TRBD2, the table's D call, matches the DNA was not checked. TRBV3-2 is termed a pseudogene. CDR3 length: 17 residues.